This T cell receptor (beta chain) was identified during a study of T-cell memory formation after mild COVID-19. Looking at the study overall: Largely, TCR clusters stayed within a single donor.

This CDR3 is 14 amino acids long. V shed 0 bases and J shed 2 bases, with 8 bases lying between them. In germline, CDR1 is SGHRS, CDR2 YFSETQ. 5'RACE, which relied on constant-segment primers, yielded TCR alpha and TCR beta cDNA libraries carrying sample barcodes and UMIs. One entry per CDR3 protein results from TCRdb running MiXCR on the 5' RACE reads. Of 170,000 or so distinct CDR3 sequences in the sample, around 21% were seen once. The rearrangement links TRBV5-1 to TRBJ1-2; unclear D gene. The sequencing sample was made of PBMCs or a T cell subset sorted from them (not recorded which). The origin of this receptor is an adult woman who had mild COVID-19 (a few samples of this study predate the infection). Cell type and time point are not known. CDR3 region: CASSLVGNNYGYTF. The CDR3 nucleotides read TGCGCCAGCAGCTTGGTGGGGAACAACTATGGCTACACCTTC.